Listed below are T cell receptor beta chains from one sample, sequenced in a study of CD8+CD57+ T cells in acquired aplastic anemia. TCRdb re-analysed the reads in MiXCR, keeping a single row per CDR3 protein. The table shows more than 150,000 distinct CDR3 sequences, with roughly half occurring only once. Source material: sorted CD4+, CD8+, or CD8+CD57+ T cells (not recorded which) from PBMCs. These receptors originate from a human donor with aplastic anemia. Each CDR3 is given with its conserved first and last residue. The order of the fields is J gene, D gene, clone size, V gene, CDR3 DNA, CDR3 protein. The D gene is left open where the match is weak. Clone size is shown for a subset of rows, as once, few, many or a class of expanded clone.

J gene: TRBJ2-3
D gene: NA
clone size: NA
V gene: TRBV29-1
CDR3 DNA: TGCAGCGTTTCAGATACGCAGTATTTT
CDR3 protein: CSVSDTQYF

J gene: TRBJ1-1
D gene: NA
clone size: many
V gene: TRBV27
CDR3 DNA: TGTGCCAGCCGAGGGACAACTGAAGCTTTCTTT
CDR3 protein: CASRGTTEAFF

J gene: TRBJ2-7
D gene: NA
clone size: NA
V gene: TRBV28
CDR3 DNA: TGTGCCAGCAGTTTACTACCGCGCTCCTACGAGCAGTACTTC
CDR3 protein: CASSLLPRSYEQYF

J gene: TRBJ1-1
D gene: NA
clone size: NA
V gene: TRBV2
CDR3 DNA: TGTGCCAGCAGTGAGGGTAAGATGAACACTGAAGCTTTCTTT
CDR3 protein: CASSEGKMNTEAFF

J gene: TRBJ2-2
D gene: NA
clone size: NA
V gene: TRBV5-8
CDR3 DNA: TGTGCCAGCAGCTTGCAGGGGCCTCAAACCGGGGAGCTGTTTTTT
CDR3 protein: CASSLQGPQTGELFF

J gene: TRBJ1-5
D gene: NA
clone size: few
V gene: TRBV7-2
CDR3 DNA: TGTGCCAGTAGTATAGGTAGGCAGCCCCAGCATTTT
CDR3 protein: CASSIGRQPQHF

J gene: TRBJ1-2
D gene: TRBD1
clone size: NA
V gene: TRBV29-1
CDR3 DNA: TGCAGCAGACAAACAGGGGCGTATGGCTACACCTTC
CDR3 protein: CSRQTGAYGYTF

J gene: TRBJ1-3
D gene: NA
clone size: many
V gene: TRBV19
CDR3 DNA: TGTGCCAGTAGTAAGGGGGGCTCTGGAAACACCATATATTTT
CDR3 protein: CASSKGGSGNTIYF

J gene: TRBJ1-2
D gene: TRBD1
clone size: many
V gene: TRBV25-1
CDR3 DNA: TGTGCCAGCAGGCAAGACAGGGGAGAAGGCTACACCTTC
CDR3 protein: CASRQDRGEGYTF

J gene: TRBJ2-7
D gene: NA
clone size: NA
V gene: TRBV24-1
CDR3 DNA: TGTGCCACCAGTGATACCGTCGGGACATCTACCTACGAGCAGTACTTC
CDR3 protein: CATSDTVGTSTYEQYF

J gene: TRBJ1-2
D gene: NA
clone size: NA
V gene: TRBV24-1
CDR3 DNA: TGTGCCACCAGTGACCCCCTGCGGAGACAATCCTATGGCTACACCTTC
CDR3 protein: CATSDPLRRQSYGYTF

J gene: TRBJ2-1
D gene: NA
clone size: NA
V gene: TRBV9
CDR3 DNA: TGTGCCAGCAGCTCCGGGGGTAAATCCTACAATGAGCAGTTCTTC
CDR3 protein: CASSSGGKSYNEQFF

J gene: TRBJ2-3
D gene: TRBD1
clone size: NA
V gene: TRBV27
CDR3 DNA: TGTGCCAGCAGTTCCAAGACAGGGGTGGTCACAGATACGCAGTATTTT
CDR3 protein: CASSSKTGVVTDTQYF

J gene: TRBJ2-1
D gene: TRBD2
clone size: few
V gene: TRBV5-1
CDR3 DNA: TGCGCCAGCACCCTCGGGGGGGCGCTTGGCAATGAGCAGTTCTTC
CDR3 protein: CASTLGGALGNEQFF

J gene: TRBJ2-1
D gene: NA
clone size: NA
V gene: TRBV2
CDR3 DNA: TGTGCCAGCAGTCCTCCGGGACTTCCAAATGAGCAGTTCTTC
CDR3 protein: CASSPPGLPNEQFF

J gene: TRBJ2-7
D gene: TRBD2
clone size: many
V gene: TRBV20-1
CDR3 DNA: TGCAGTGCCTTATCCGGGACTAGCGGCCTTAGCTACGAGCAGTACTTC
CDR3 protein: CSALSGTSGLSYEQYF

J gene: TRBJ1-5
D gene: NA
clone size: NA
V gene: TRBV24-1
CDR3 DNA: TGTGCCACCAGTGACCGCGGGGCGGGGAACCAGCCCCAGCATTTT
CDR3 protein: CATSDRGAGNQPQHF

J gene: TRBJ1-5
D gene: NA
clone size: many
V gene: TRBV6-2/TRBV6-3
CDR3 DNA: TGTGCCAGCACACGGCAGATGAGCAATCAGCCCCAGCATTTT
CDR3 protein: CASTRQMSNQPQHF

J gene: TRBJ1-2
D gene: TRBD1
clone size: NA
V gene: TRBV6-1
CDR3 DNA: TGTGCCAGCAGTGGGGGCCGGGGACAGACGAATAGAGGCTATGGCTACACCTTC
CDR3 protein: CASSGGRGQTNRGYGYTF

J gene: TRBJ2-6
D gene: NA
clone size: NA
V gene: TRBV29-1
CDR3 DNA: TGCAGCGTTTATGGGGGGTTCAGGACTGAAGCTTTC
CDR3 protein: CSVYGGFRTEAF

J gene: TRBJ2-1
D gene: TRBD2
clone size: NA
V gene: TRBV19
CDR3 DNA: TGTGCCAGTAGTATAGTCGGGACTAGCGGACCGGGTGAGCAGTTCTTC
CDR3 protein: CASSIVGTSGPGEQFF

J gene: TRBJ1-4
D gene: NA
clone size: NA
V gene: TRBV2
CDR3 DNA: TGTGCCAGCAGTGGGTTTGCCAGGGAAAATGAAAAACTGTTTTTT
CDR3 protein: CASSGFARENEKLFF

J gene: TRBJ1-2
D gene: NA
clone size: many
V gene: TRBV11-2
CDR3 DNA: TGTGCCAGCAGCCAACGTGAGACAGAAGATGGCTACACCTTC
CDR3 protein: CASSQRETEDGYTF

J gene: TRBJ2-7
D gene: NA
clone size: many
V gene: TRBV7-9
CDR3 DNA: TGTGCCAGCAGCGTACCAGGACGGGGCTACGAGCAGTACTTC
CDR3 protein: CASSVPGRGYEQYF

J gene: TRBJ1-1
D gene: TRBD1
clone size: NA
V gene: TRBV29-1
CDR3 DNA: TGCAGCGTTTCTACCGGACAGGGTCAAATTAGAACTGAAGCTTTCTTT
CDR3 protein: CSVSTGQGQIRTEAFF

J gene: TRBJ2-7
D gene: NA
clone size: NA
V gene: TRBV7-8
CDR3 DNA: TGTGCCAGCAGCTTAGGCACAGCTACCTACGAGCAGTACTTC
CDR3 protein: CASSLGTATYEQYF

J gene: TRBJ1-1
D gene: NA
clone size: many
V gene: TRBV4-3
CDR3 DNA: TGCGCCAGCAGCCAAGACTATAAGTACACTGAAGCTTTCTTT
CDR3 protein: CASSQDYKYTEAFF

J gene: TRBJ1-3
D gene: NA
clone size: NA
V gene: TRBV30
CDR3 DNA: TGTGCCTGGACACAGGGTCATGGAAACACCATATATTTT
CDR3 protein: CAWTQGHGNTIYF

J gene: TRBJ2-3
D gene: NA
clone size: many
V gene: TRBV20-1
CDR3 DNA: TGCAGTGCTAGAGATCGAGATACGCAGTATTTT
CDR3 protein: CSARDRDTQYF

J gene: TRBJ2-5
D gene: TRBD2
clone size: NA
V gene: TRBV7-9
CDR3 DNA: TGTGCCAGCCGGGGGGAGGAGACCCAGTACTTC
CDR3 protein: CASRGEETQYF

J gene: TRBJ1-2
D gene: NA
clone size: NA
V gene: TRBV7-6
CDR3 DNA: TGTGCCAGCAGCTTAGCAGGCGGGGGCTATGGCTACACCTTC
CDR3 protein: CASSLAGGGYGYTF

J gene: TRBJ2-5
D gene: NA
clone size: NA
V gene: TRBV19
CDR3 DNA: TGTGCCAGTAGTACGGGCGGCGCTCCTCGGGGGACCCAGTACTTC
CDR3 protein: CASSTGGAPRGTQYF

J gene: TRBJ1-6
D gene: TRBD1
clone size: NA
V gene: TRBV2
CDR3 DNA: TGTGCCAGCAGCGGAACAGGGGACAATTCACCCCTCCACTTT
CDR3 protein: CASSGTGDNSPLHF

J gene: TRBJ2-1
D gene: NA
clone size: many
V gene: TRBV5-1
CDR3 DNA: TGCGCCAGCAGCTTCCCTAGCCTCCACAATGAGCAGTTCTTC
CDR3 protein: CASSFPSLHNEQFF

J gene: TRBJ2-2
D gene: TRBD2
clone size: NA
V gene: TRBV6-4
CDR3 DNA: TGTGCCAGCGAAGTTAGCGGGGGCACCGGGGAGCTGTTTTTT
CDR3 protein: CASEVSGGTGELFF

J gene: TRBJ2-7
D gene: NA
clone size: many
V gene: TRBV20-1
CDR3 DNA: TGCAGTGTACAGACTTACTACGAGCAGTACTTC
CDR3 protein: CSVQTYYEQYF

J gene: TRBJ1-4
D gene: TRBD1
clone size: few
V gene: TRBV12-3/TRBV12-4
CDR3 DNA: TGTGCCAGCAGTTCCAACAGGGGATTAAATGAAAAACTGTTTTTT
CDR3 protein: CASSSNRGLNEKLFF

J gene: TRBJ2-7
D gene: TRBD1
clone size: NA
V gene: TRBV7-2
CDR3 DNA: TGTGCCAGCAGCCAGGACAGGGCGACCTACGAGCAGTACTTC
CDR3 protein: CASSQDRATYEQYF

J gene: TRBJ2-3
D gene: NA
clone size: NA
V gene: TRBV10-2
CDR3 DNA: TGCGCCAGCAGCCCGGGGACCACAGATACGCAGTATTTT
CDR3 protein: CASSPGTTDTQYF

J gene: TRBJ2-1
D gene: NA
clone size: many
V gene: TRBV19
CDR3 DNA: TGTGCCAGTACCTCCAGTTGGAGGATCGGGGTATACAATGAGCAGTTCTTC
CDR3 protein: CASTSSWRIGVYNEQFF

J gene: TRBJ2-5
D gene: TRBD2
clone size: NA
V gene: TRBV20-1
CDR3 DNA: TGCAGTGCTAGAGCTATTAGCGGGAGGGCCGCAGAGACCCAGTACTTC
CDR3 protein: CSARAISGRAAETQYF

J gene: TRBJ1-2
D gene: TRBD1
clone size: NA
V gene: TRBV7-9
CDR3 DNA: TGTGCCAGCAGCATTACAGGGGGCGGGGGCTACACCTTC
CDR3 protein: CASSITGGGGYTF

J gene: TRBJ2-1
D gene: TRBD1
clone size: NA
V gene: TRBV2
CDR3 DNA: TGTGCCAGCAATGGGGACAGGGCATACGATGAACAGTTCTTC
CDR3 protein: CASNGDRAYDEQFF

J gene: TRBJ1-2
D gene: NA
clone size: many
V gene: TRBV5-5
CDR3 DNA: TGTGCCAGCAGCTTGGAGACCCCCTATGGCTACACCTTC
CDR3 protein: CASSLETPYGYTF

J gene: TRBJ2-3
D gene: TRBD2
clone size: many
V gene: TRBV7-6
CDR3 DNA: TGTGCCAGCAGCTTAGCGCTAGCGGGCACAGATACGCAGTATTTT
CDR3 protein: CASSLALAGTDTQYF

J gene: TRBJ1-2
D gene: NA
clone size: many
V gene: TRBV7-9
CDR3 DNA: TGTGCCAGCAGCTCCCAAGTGGGGAGGGACTATGGCTACACCTTC
CDR3 protein: CASSSQVGRDYGYTF